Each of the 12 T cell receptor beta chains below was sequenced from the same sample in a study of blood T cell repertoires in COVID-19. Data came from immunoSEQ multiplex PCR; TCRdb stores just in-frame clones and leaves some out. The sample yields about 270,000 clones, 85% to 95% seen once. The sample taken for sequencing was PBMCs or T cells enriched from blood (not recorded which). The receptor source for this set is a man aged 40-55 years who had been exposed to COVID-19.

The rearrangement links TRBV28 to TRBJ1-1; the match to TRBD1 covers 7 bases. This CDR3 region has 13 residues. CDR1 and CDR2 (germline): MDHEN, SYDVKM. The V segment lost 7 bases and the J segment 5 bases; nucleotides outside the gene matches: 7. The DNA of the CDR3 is TGTGCCAGCAACACCCCCAGGGGGACTGAAGCTTTCTTT. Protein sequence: CASNTPRGTEAFF.

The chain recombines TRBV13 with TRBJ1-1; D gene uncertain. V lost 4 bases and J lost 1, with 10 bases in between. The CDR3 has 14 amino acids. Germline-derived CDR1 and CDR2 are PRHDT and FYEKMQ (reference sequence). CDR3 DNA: TGTGCCAGCAGCTCCAACAGTGGGAACACTGAAGCTTTCTTT. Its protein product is CASSSNSGNTEAFF.

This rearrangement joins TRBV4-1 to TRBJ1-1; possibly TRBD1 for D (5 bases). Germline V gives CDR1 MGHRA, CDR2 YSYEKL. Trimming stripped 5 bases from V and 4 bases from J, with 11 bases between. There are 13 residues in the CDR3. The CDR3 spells CASSTRVGTEAFF. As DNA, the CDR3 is TGCGCCAGCAGCACCAGGGTAGGCACTGAAGCTTTCTTT.

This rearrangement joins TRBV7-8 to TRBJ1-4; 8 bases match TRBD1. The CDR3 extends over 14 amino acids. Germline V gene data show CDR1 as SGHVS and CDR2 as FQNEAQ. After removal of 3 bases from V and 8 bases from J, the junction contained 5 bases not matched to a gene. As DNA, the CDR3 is TGTGCCAGCAGCTTGCAGGGGGCGCTGGAAAAACTGTTTTTT. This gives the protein CASSLQGALEKLFF.

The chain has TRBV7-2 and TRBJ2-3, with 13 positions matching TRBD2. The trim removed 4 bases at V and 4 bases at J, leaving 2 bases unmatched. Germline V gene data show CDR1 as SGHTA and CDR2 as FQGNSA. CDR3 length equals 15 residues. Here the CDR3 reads CASSSGLAGPDTQYF. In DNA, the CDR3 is TGTGCCAGCAGCTCGGGACTAGCGGGGCCAGATACGCAGTATTTT.

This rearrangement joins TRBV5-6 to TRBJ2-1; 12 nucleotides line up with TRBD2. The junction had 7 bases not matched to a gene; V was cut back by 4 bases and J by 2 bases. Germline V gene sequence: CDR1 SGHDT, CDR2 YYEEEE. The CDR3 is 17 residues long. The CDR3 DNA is TGTGCCAGCAGCGTTGGACTAGCGGGACGTCCCTACAATGAGCAGTTCTTC. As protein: CASSVGLAGRPYNEQFF.

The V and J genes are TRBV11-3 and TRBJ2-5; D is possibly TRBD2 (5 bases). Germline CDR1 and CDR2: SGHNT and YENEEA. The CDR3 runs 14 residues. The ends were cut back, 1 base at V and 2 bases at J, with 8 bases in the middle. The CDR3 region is CASSLGGVQETQYF. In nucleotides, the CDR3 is TGTGCCAGCAGCTTAGGGGGAGTACAAGAGACCCAGTACTTC.

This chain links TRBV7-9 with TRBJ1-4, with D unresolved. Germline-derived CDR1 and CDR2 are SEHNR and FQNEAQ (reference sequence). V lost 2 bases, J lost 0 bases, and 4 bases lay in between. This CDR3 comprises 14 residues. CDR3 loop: CASSLLSTNEKLFF. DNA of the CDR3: TGTGCCAGCAGCTTACTGTCAACTAATGAAAAACTGTTTTTT.

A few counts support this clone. CDR3 loop: CASKDSHAIDEQFF. The CDR3 DNA follows: TGTGCCAGCAAGGACTCCCACGCCATCGATGAGCAGTTCTTC. The chain couples TRBV6-5 to TRBJ2-1; D may be TRBD2 (5 bases). CDR1 MNHEY and CDR2 SVGAGI come from the germline V gene. The CDR3 contains 14 residues. Between the trimmed V and J ends, which lost 7 bases and 8 bases, there was a span of 18 bases.

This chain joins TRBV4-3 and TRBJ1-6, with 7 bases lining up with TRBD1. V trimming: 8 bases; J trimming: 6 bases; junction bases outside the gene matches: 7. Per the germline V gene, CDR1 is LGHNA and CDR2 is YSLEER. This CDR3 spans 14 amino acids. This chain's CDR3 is CASGTGTANSPLHF. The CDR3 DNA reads TGCGCCAGCGGTACCGGGACAGCTAATTCACCCCTCCACTTT.

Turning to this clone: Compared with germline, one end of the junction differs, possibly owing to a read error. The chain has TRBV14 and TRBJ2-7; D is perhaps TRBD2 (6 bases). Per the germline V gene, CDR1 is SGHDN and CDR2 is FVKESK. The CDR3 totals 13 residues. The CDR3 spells CASSQNHGGERYF. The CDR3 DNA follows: TGTGCCAGCAGCCAAAACCACGGGGGTGAGCGGTACTTC. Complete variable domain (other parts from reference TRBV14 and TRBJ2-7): EAGVTQFPSHSVIEKGQTVTLRCDPISGHDNLYWYRRVMGKEIKFLLHFVKESKQDESGMPNNRFLAERTGGTYSTLKVQPAELEDSGVYFCASSQNHGGERYFGPGTRLTVT.

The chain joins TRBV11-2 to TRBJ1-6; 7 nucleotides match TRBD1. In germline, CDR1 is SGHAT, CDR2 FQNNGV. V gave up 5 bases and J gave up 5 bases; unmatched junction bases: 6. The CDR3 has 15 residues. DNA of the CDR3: TGTGCCAGCAGCGCGGGGGGACAGAATAATTCACCCCTCCACTTT. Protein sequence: CASSAGGQNNSPLHF.